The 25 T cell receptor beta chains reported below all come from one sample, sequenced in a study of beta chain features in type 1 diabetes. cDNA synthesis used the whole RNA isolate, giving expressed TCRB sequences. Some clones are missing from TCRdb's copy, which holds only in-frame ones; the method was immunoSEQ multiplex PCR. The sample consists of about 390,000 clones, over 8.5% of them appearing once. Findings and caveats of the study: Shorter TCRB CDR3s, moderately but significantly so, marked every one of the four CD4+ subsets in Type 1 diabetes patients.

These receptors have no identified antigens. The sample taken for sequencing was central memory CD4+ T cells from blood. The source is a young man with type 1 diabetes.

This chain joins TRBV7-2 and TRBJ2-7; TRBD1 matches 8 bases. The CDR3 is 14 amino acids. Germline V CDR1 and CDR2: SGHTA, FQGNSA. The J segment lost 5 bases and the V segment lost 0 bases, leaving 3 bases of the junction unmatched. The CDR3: CASSLATGGHEQYF. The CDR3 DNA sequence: TGTGCCAGCAGCTTAGCTACAGGGGGGCACGAGCAGTACTTC. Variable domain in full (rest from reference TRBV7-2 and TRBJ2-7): GAGVSQSPSNKVTEKGKDVELRCDPISGHTALYWYRQSLGQGLEFLIYFQGNSAPDKSGLPSDRFSAERTGGSVSTLTIQRTQQEDSAVYLCASSLATGGHEQYFGPGTRLTVT.

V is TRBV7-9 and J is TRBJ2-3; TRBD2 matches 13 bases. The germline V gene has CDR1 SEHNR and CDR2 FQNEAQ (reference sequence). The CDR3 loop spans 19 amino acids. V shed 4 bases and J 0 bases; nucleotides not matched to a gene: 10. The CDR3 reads CASSSPRLAGGLSTDTQYF. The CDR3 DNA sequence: TGTGCCAGCAGCTCTCCTAGACTAGCGGGAGGCCTCAGCACAGATACGCAGTATTTT.

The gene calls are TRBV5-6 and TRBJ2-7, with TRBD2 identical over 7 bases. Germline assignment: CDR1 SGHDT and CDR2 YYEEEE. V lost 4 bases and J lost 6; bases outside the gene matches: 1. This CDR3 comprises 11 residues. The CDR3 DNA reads TGTGCCAGCAGCCGGGGGGTCGAGCAGTACTTC. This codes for CASSRGVEQYF.

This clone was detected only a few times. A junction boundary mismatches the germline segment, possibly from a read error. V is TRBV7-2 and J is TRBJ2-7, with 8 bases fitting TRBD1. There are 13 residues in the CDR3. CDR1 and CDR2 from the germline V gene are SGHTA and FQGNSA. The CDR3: CASSPDWGDRPNF. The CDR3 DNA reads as TGTGCCAGCAGCCCAGATTGGGGGGACAGGCCTAACTTC.

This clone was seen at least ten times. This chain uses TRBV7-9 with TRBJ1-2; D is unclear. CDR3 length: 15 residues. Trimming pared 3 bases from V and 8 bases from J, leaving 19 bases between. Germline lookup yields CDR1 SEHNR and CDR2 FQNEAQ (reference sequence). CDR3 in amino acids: CASSLTPDRLRGYTF. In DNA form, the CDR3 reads TGTGCCAGCAGCTTGACTCCGGATAGACTGAGGGGCTACACCTTC.

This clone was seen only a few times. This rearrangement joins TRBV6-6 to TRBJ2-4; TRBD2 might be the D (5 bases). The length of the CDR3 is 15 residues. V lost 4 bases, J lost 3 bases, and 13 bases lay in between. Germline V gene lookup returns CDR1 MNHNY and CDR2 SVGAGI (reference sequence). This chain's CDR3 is CASSSRREGKNIQYF. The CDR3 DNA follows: TGTGCCAGCAGTTCCCGCCGGGAAGGCAAAAACATTCAGTACTTC.

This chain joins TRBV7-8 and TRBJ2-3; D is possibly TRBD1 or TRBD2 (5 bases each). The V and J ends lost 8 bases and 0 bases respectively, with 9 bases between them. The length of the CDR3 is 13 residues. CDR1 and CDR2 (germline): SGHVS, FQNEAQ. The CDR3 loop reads CASRGISTDTQYF. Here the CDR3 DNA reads TGTGCCAGCCGGGGCATCAGCACAGATACGCAGTATTTT. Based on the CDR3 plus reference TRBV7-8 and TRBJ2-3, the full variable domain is GAGVSQSPRYKVAKRGQDVALRCDPISGHVSLFWYQQALGQGPEFLTYFQNEAQLDKSGLPSDRFFAERPEGSVSTLKIQRTQQEDSAVYLCASRGISTDTQYFGPGTRLTVL.

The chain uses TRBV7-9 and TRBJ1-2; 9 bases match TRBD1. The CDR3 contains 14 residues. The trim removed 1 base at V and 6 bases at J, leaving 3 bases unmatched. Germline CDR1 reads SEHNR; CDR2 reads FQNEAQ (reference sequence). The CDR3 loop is CASSLDRGLHGYTF. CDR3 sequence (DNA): TGTGCCAGCAGCTTAGACAGGGGGCTTCATGGCTACACCTTC.

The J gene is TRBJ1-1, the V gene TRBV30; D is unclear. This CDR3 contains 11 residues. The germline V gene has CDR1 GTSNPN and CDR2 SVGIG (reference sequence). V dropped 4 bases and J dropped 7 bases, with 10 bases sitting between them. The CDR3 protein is CAWTRTLEAFF. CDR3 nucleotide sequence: TGTGCCTGGACCCGGACGCTTGAAGCTTTCTTT.

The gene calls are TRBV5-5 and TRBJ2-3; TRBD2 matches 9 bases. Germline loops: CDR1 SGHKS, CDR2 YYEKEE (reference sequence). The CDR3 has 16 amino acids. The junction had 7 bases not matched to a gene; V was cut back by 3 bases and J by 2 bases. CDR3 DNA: TGTGCCAGCAGCTCCGCCGGGACTAGCTTCACAGATACGCAGTATTTT. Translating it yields CASSSAGTSFTDTQYF.

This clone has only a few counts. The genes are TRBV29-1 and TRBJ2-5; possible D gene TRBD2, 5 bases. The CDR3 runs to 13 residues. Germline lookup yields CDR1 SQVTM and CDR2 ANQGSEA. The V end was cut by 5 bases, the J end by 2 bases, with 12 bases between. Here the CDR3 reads CSVLDPGQETQYF. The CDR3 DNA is TGCAGCGTTTTAGATCCGGGGCAAGAGACCCAGTACTTC. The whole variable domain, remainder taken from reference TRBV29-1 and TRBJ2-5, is SAVISQKPSRDICQRGTSLTIQCQVDSQVTMMFWYRQQPGQSLTLIATANQGSEATYESGFVIDKFPISRPNLTFSTLTVSNMSPEDSSIYLCSVLDPGQETQYFGPGTRLLVL.

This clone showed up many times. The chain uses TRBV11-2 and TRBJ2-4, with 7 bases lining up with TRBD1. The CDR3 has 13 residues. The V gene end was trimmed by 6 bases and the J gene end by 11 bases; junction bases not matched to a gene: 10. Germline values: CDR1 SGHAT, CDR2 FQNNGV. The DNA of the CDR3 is TGTGCCAGCAGTAACGACAGGGAAGGCGTTCAGTACTTC. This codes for CASSNDREGVQYF.

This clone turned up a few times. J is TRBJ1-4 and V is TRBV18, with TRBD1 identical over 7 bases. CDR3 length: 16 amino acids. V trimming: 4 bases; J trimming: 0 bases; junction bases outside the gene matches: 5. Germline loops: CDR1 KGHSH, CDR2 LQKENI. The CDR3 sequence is CASSRSRGTTNEKLFF. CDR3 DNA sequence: TGTGCCAGCTCACGAAGCAGGGGGACAACTAATGAAAAACTGTTTTTT.

The CDR3, as DNA: TGTGCCAGCAGCCAGGCCCCTCAGGCGGGACAGGGATGGGACATTCAGTACTTC. This encodes CASSQAPQAGQGWDIQYF. This chain links TRBV4-2 with TRBJ2-4; 9 bases fit TRBD1. Looked up from germline, CDR1 is LGHNA and CDR2 is YNFKEQ. The trim removed 3 bases at V and 8 bases at J, leaving 17 bases unmatched. This CDR3 has 18 amino acids.

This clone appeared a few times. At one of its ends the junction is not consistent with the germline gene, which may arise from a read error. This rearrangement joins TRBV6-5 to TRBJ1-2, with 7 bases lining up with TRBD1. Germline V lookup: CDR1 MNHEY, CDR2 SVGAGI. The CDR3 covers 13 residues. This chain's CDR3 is CATSGRQGNGYTF. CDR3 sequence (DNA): TGTGCCACCAGTGGCCGACAGGGAAATGGCTACACCTTC.

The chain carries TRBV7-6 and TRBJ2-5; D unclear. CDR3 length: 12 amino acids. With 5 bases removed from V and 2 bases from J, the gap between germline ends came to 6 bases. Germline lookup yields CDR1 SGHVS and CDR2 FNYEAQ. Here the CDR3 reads CASSAIQETQYF. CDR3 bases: TGTGCCAGCAGCGCCATTCAAGAGACCCAGTACTTC.

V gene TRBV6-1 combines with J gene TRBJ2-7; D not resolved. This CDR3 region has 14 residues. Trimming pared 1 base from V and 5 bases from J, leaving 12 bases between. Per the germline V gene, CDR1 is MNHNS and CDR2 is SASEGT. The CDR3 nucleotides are TGTGCCAGCAGTGAAGGTGCTGGTGTCAACGAGCAGTACTTC. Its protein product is CASSEGAGVNEQYF.

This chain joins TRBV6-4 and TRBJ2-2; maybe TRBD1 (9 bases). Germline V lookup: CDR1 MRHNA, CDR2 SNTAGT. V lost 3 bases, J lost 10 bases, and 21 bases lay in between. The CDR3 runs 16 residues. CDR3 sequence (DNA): TGTGCCAGCAGTGATCGCGGGAGGACAGGGGTGGAGGAGCTGTTTTTT. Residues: CASSDRGRTGVEELFF.

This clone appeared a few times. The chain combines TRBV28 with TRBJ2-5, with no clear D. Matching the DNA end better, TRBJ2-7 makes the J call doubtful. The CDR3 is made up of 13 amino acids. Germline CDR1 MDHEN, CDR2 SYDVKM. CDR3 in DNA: TGTGCCAGCAGGGGGTTCCCCTCCTACGAGCAGTACTTC. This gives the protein CASRGFPSYEQYF.

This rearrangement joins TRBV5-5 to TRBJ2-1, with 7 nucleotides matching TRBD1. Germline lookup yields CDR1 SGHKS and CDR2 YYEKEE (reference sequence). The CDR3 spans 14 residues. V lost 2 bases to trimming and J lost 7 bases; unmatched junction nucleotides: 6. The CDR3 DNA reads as TGTGCCAGCAGCTTAAGGGGGCTAGGGAATGAGCAGTTCTTC. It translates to CASSLRGLGNEQFF. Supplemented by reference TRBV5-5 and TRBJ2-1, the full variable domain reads DAGVTQSPTHLIKTRGQQVTLRCSPISGHKSVSWYQQVLGQGPQFIFQYYEKEERGRGNFPDRFSARQFPNYSSELNVNALLLGDSALYLCASSLRGLGNEQFFGPGTRLTVL.

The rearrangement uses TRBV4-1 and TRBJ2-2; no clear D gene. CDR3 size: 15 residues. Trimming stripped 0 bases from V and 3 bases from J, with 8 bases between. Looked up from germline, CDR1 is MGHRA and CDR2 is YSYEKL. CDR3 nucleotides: TGCGCCAGCAGCCAAGATTGGCAGTACACCGGGGAGCTGTTTTTT. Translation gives CASSQDWQYTGELFF.

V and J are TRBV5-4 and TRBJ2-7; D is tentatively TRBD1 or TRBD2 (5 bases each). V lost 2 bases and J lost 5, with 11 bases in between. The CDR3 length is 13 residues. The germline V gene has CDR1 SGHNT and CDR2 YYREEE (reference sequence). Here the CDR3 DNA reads TGTGCCAGCAGCTTCCCGAGGGGTGACGAGCAGTACTTC. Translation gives CASSFPRGDEQYF.

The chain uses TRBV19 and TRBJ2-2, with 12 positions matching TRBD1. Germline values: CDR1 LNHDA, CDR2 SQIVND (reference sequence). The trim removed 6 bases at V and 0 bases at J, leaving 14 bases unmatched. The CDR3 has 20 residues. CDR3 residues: CASRYKAGTGGAPNTGELFF. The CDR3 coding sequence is TGTGCCAGTAGATACAAAGCCGGGACAGGGGGCGCCCCGAACACCGGGGAGCTGTTTTTT.

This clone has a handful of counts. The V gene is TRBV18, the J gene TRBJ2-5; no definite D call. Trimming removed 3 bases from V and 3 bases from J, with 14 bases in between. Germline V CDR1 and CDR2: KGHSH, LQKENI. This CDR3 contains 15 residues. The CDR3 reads CASSPSTVEEETQYF. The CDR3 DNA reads TGTGCCAGCTCACCTTCAACGGTCGAGGAAGAGACCCAGTACTTC.

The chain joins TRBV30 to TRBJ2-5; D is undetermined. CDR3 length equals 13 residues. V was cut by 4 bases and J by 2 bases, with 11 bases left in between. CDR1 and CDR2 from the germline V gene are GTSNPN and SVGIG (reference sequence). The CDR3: CAWNRQGQETQYF. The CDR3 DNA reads TGTGCCTGGAATCGGCAAGGACAAGAGACCCAGTACTTC.